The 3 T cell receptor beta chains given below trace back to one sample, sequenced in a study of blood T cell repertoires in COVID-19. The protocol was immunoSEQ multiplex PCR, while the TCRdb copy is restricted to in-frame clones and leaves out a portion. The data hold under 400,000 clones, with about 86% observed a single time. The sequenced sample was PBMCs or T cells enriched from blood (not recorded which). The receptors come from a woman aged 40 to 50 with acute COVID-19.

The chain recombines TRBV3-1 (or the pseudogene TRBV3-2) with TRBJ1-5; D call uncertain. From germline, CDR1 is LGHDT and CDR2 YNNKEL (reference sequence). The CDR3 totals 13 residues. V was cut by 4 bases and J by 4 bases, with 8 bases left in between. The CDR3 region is CASSPNPNQPQHF. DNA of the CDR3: TGTGCCAGCAGCCCTAATCCAAATCAGCCCCAGCATTTT.

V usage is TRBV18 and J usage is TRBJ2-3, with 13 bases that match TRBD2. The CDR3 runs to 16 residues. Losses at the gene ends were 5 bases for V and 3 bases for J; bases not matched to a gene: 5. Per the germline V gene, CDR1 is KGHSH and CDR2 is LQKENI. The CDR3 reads CASSSTSGGATDTQYF. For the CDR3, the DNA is TGTGCCAGCTCATCCACTAGCGGGGGGGCGACAGATACGCAGTATTTT. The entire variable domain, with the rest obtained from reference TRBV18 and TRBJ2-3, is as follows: NAGVMQNPRHLVRRRGQEARLRCSPMKGHSHVYWYRQLPEEGLKFMVYLQKENIIDESGMPKERFSAEFPKEGPSILRIQQVVRGDSAAYFCASSSTSGGATDTQYFGPGTRLTVL.

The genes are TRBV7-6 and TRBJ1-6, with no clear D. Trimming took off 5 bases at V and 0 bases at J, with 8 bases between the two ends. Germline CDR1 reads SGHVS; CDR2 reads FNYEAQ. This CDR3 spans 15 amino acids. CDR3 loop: CASSLKSSYNSPLHF. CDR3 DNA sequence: TGTGCCAGCAGCCTTAAGAGCTCCTATAATTCACCCCTCCACTTT.